The sequence of this TCR beta chain was determined in a study of blood T cell repertoires in COVID-19. For the study at large: Samples of COVID-19 (acute and convalescent) were obtained from the United States, Italy and Spain. PBMCs, B-cell-depleted T cells, or T cells provided the cDNA or gDNA that made up the material.

In the original workflow: Estimates of nucleated cell counts were drawn from the amplification of reference gene primers. Sequenced by immunoSEQ multiplex PCR; TCRdb stores in-frame clones only, minus some. The V and J calls and clone size were taken over from that table, and D and trimming were inferred from the DNA. The sample lists 190,000 or so clones, about 83% occurring once. V was cut by 6 bases and J by 0 bases, with 8 bases left in between. This CDR3 spans 13 amino acids. Germline V gene lookup returns CDR1 ENHRY and CDR2 SYGVKD. Sequencing input: peripheral blood. The source of this sequence is a woman aged 18-29 years who had recovered from COVID-19. The chain recombines TRBV10-3 with TRBJ1-1; D may be TRBD1 (5 bases). The CDR3 DNA sequence: TGTGCCATCAGACAGGAGCTGAACACTGAAGCTTTCTTT. Translated: CAIRQELNTEAFF.